The source of this TCR beta chain is a study of T-cell memory formation after mild COVID-19 (dated by TCRdb to 2020 to 2022). Broadly, across the study: TCR sequence clusters from the two donors were largely donor specific. In a couple of donors, T-cell clones that expanded and contracted after mild COVID-19 were tracked by sequencing TCRalpha and TCRbeta repertoires over time. Two young, previously healthy adult volunteers made up the cohort, one male and one female.

Sequenced using an Illumina NovaSeq 6000. Using 5'RACE with constant-segment primers, TCRalpha and TCRbeta cDNA libraries were constructed, with sample barcodes and unique molecular identifiers added in the process. RNA was extracted from every sample with Trizol reagent. Amplification of the libraries took two PCR steps, and the second step added a second sample barcode plus Illumina TruSeq adapters. The libraries were sequenced on an Illumina NovaSeq using 2 x 150 bp paired-end reads. For the original study's pipeline: With migec v1.2.7, reads were demultiplexed and then collapsed into UMI-guided consensus sequences. Using mixcr v2.1.11, UMI consensuses were aligned to TRA and TRB V and J templates and then assembled into clonotypes. A clonotype was counted as expanded or contracted only when both edgeR and NoisET called the clonotype significant, with the noise models trained on biological replicates. For edgeR calls, the cutoffs were a false discovery rate-adjusted p below 0.01 and a log2 fold-change threshold of 1. As an exploratory analysis of dynamics, max-normalized trajectories of the 1000 most abundant clonotypes were examined by PCA with hierarchical clustering. Separately sequenced CD4+ and CD8+ repertoires were used to assign the CD4 or CD8 phenotype of responding clones. The raw public data were reprocessed by TCRdb itself: fastp quality trimming at Q25, MiXCR clonotype calling, in-frame beta chains only. Records with the same CDR3 protein are collapsed into one entry carrying the most frequent genes and DNA. For this entry, the V and J calls and clone size follow TCRdb and not the study's own pipeline. The sample table shows around 130,000 distinct CDR3 sequences, and 14% are seen once. The ten largest make up more than 25% of the sample.

There are 13 amino acids in the CDR3, from cysteine to phenylalanine inclusive. The only DNA kept is the CDR3, 39 bases in frame from the first base. The germline V gene gives CDR1 as KGHDR and CDR2 as SFDVKD. Trimming takes 12 bases from V and 0 bases from J, and the germline ends sit 13 bases apart. PBMCs were isolated by Ficoll-Paque density gradient centrifugation. This clonotype was picked up a small number of times. The antigen it binds to is not known. Per-nucleotide qualities are absent, and no much larger clonotype sits a single base away. The paper as a whole reports these results and caveats: Balanced CD4/CD8 phenotypes were observed for clones contracting from day 15 to 85, whereas a bias towards CD4+ was observed for a second wave of clones expanding from day 15 to 37. The study included only a couple of mild cases, and larger cohorts that include severe cases with pre-infection samples were judged to be necessary. Contracting CD4+ clones were located mainly in the CM and EM memory subsets, whereas CD8+ clones were found to be enriched in EMRA. Whether the second-wave clones peaking on day 37 were SARS-CoV-2 specific was not confirmed. Some responding clones were found in pre-infection memory, which suggests that pre-existing cross-reactive memory T cells took part in the SARS-CoV-2 response.

This receptor was identified in an adult woman who had mild COVID-19 (a few samples of this study predate the infection). The sample titles of this study are shuffled in the database, so cell type and time point are left out; the donor was told from shared clones. Sequencing was done on a sample of PBMCs or a T cell subset sorted from them (not recorded which). The chain was built from TRBV24-1 and TRBJ1-2; the D region possibly corresponds to TRBD1 (5 bases align). This receptor has the CDR3 CAARQISNYGYTF. Here is the DNA: TGTGCCGCGAGACAGATCTCTAACTATGGCTACACCTTC.